This T cell receptor (beta chain) was found in a study of T cell responses to AZD1222 COVID-19 vaccine. Study observations and caveats: Repertoire samples came only from after the peak T cell response. The reported proportion of spike-specific TCRs targeting unmutated variant regions was nearly half. Spike was spanned by vaccine-associated CD4 TCRs, with dominance at 160-218 and 743-854.

Remarks on this clone: The antigen is not known.

The data were produced by immunoSEQ multiplex PCR, yet TCRdb's version contains in-frame clones alone and is incomplete. The sample lists around 120,000 clones, 88% seen once, with approximately 9.6% in the top ten. Trimming cost V 5 bases and J 5 bases, with 12 bases left between them. Germline-derived CDR1 and CDR2 are MNHEY and SVGAGI. The CDR3 loop spans 14 amino acids. V and J are TRBV6-5 and TRBJ1-4; no definite D call. The input for sequencing was peripheral blood, taken on day 0 of AZD1222 vaccination. The TCR originated in an adult in good health. CDR3 coding DNA: TGTGCCAGCAGTCAATTTGTTGGGAATGAAAAACTGTTTTTT. Protein product: CASSQFVGNEKLFF.